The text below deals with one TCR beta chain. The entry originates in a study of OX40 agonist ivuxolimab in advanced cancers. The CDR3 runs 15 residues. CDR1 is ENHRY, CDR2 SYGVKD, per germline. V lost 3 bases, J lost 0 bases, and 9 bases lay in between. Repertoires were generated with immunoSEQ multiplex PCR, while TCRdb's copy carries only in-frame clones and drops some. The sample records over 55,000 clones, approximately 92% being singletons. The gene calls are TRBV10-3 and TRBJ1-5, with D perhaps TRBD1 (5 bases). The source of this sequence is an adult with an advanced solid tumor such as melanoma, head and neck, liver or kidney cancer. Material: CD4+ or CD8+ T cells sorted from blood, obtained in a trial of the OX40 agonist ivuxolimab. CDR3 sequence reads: CAISDGQGSNQPQHF. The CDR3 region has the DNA TGTGCCATCAGTGACGGGCAGGGTAGCAATCAGCCCCAGCATTTT.